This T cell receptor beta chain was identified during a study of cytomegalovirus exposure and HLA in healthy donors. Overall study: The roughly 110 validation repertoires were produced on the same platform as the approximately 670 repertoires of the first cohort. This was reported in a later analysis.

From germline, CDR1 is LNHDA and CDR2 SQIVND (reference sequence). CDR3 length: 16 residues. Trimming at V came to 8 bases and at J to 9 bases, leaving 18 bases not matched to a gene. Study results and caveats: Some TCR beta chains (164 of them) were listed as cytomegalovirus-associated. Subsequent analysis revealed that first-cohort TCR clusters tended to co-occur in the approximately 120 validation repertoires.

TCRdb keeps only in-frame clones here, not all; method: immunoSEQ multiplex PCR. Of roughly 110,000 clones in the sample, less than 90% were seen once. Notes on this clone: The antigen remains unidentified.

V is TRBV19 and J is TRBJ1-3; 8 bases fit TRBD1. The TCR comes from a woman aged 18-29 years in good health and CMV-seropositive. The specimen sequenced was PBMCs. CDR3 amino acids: CASSDDGTGTHGTIYF. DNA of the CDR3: TGTGCCAGTTCTGATGATGGGACAGGTACACACGGCACCATATATTTT.